The 29 T cell receptor beta chains in this list originate from one sample, sequenced in a study of OX40 agonist ivuxolimab in advanced cancers. Here immunoSEQ multiplex PCR was the method, and the copy in TCRdb shows in-frame clones only, minus some. Altogether several thousand clones are present, just under 75% being singletons, with the ten largest covering more than 55%. The specimen was CD4+ or CD8+ T cells sorted from blood, collected in a trial of the OX40 agonist ivuxolimab. These receptors all stem from an adult with an advanced solid tumor such as melanoma, head and neck, liver or kidney cancer.

The chain uses TRBV7-2 and TRBJ2-7, with TRBD2 matching over 11 bases. Germline CDR1 is SGHTA and CDR2 is FQGNSA. V gave up 6 bases and J gave up 0 bases; unmatched junction bases: 10. CDR3 length: 17 amino acids. Here the CDR3 DNA reads TGTGCCAGCAGTTTAACTAGCGGGGGACGCCACTCCTACGAGCAGTACTTC. This gives the protein CASSLTSGGRHSYEQYF.

The V and J genes are TRBV2 and TRBJ1-1; 10 bases align to TRBD1. The CDR3 is 12 residues long. Per the germline V gene, CDR1 is SNHLY and CDR2 is FYNNEI. Trimming removed 6 bases from V and 8 bases from J; junction bases left unmatched: 3. CDR3 loop: CASRTGGQEAFF. The DNA of the CDR3 is TGTGCCAGCAGGACAGGGGGCCAGGAAGCTTTCTTT. Full variable domain (outside the CDR3, taken from reference TRBV2 and TRBJ1-1): EPEVTQTPSHQVTQMGQEVILRCVPISNHLYFYWYRQILGQKVEFLVSFYNNEISEKSEIFDDQFSVERPDGSNFTLKIRSTKLEDSAMYFCASRTGGQEAFFGQGTRLTVV.

This clone was observed a single time. The rearrangement links TRBV10-3 to TRBJ1-2; D is ambiguous. The germline CDR1 and CDR2 sequences are ENHRY and SYGVKD. Trimming pared 0 bases from V and 6 bases from J, leaving 5 bases between. This CDR3 spans 12 amino acids. Here the CDR3 DNA reads TGTGCCATCAGTGAGTCGCAGGATGGCTACACCTTC. The encoded protein is CAISESQDGYTF.

The V and J genes are TRBV5-6 and TRBJ2-3; 15 bases align to TRBD2. CDR3 size: 18 residues. J gave up 2 bases and V 5 bases, and 9 bases lay outside the gene matches. Germline V gene data show CDR1 as SGHDT and CDR2 as YYEEEE. Here the CDR3 DNA reads TGTGCCAGCAGAACCGGGACTAGCGGGGGGATACTCACAGATACGCAGTATTTT. As protein: CASRTGTSGGILTDTQYF.

The table lists this clone with a count of one. The J gene is TRBJ2-7, the V gene TRBV7-9; tentative D call: TRBD1 (6 bases). This CDR3 is built from 15 residues. Germline lookup yields CDR1 SEHNR and CDR2 FQNEAQ (reference sequence). V lost 3 bases and J 1 base, leaving 13 bases between the germline ends. The CDR3 sequence is CASSLGATGSYEQYF. Here the CDR3 DNA reads TGTGCCAGCAGCTTGGGGGCGACAGGTTCCTACGAGCAGTACTTC. The full variable domain, completed using reference TRBV7-9 and TRBJ2-7, is DTGVSQNPRHKITKRGQNVTFRCDPISEHNRLYWYRQTLGQGPEFLTYFQNEAQLEKSRLLSDRFSAERPKGSFSTLEIQRTEQGDSAMYLCASSLGATGSYEQYFGPGTRLTVT.

The genes are TRBV7-2 and TRBJ2-1; the D is unclear. This CDR3 is built from 11 residues. The germline gives CDR1 SGHTA, CDR2 FQGNSA. Trimming cost V 7 bases and J 7 bases, with 8 bases left between them. CDR3 nucleotide sequence: TGTGCCAGCACCTTGGGTAATGAGCAGTTCTTC. Its translation: CASTLGNEQFF.

This chain uses TRBV7-3 with TRBJ2-5, with D possibly matching TRBD1 (6 bases). V lost 8 bases and J lost 9, with 19 bases in between. CDR3 size: 13 residues. Germline V lookup: CDR1 SGHTA, CDR2 FQGTGA. CDR3 in DNA: TGTGCCAGCGGGGACACACTCTTAGGGCCCCAGTACTTC. Protein sequence: CASGDTLLGPQYF.

This clone turned up a few times. The chain combines TRBV30 with TRBJ1-3, with no clear D. The germline CDR1 and CDR2 sequences are GTSNPN and SVGIG (reference sequence). The CDR3 sequence is 15 residues long. V was shortened by 0 bases and J by 2 bases, with 11 bases between the two germline ends. The DNA for the CDR3 is TGTGCCTGGAGTGTACTCCGGGGAGCTGGAAACACCATATATTTT. Translation gives CAWSVLRGAGNTIYF.

The chain uses TRBV12-5 and TRBJ2-1, with a weak D call TRBD2 (7 bases). Trimming removed 2 bases at V and 2 bases at J, with 10 bases between. The V gene's germline CDR1 is LGHNT and CDR2 FRNRAP. The CDR3 consists of 15 residues. The CDR3, as DNA: TGTGCTAGTGGTTTGTGGCGGGGGCCCTACAATGAGCAGTTCTTC. Encoded protein: CASGLWRGPYNEQFF.

This clone was observed a single time. V and J are TRBV5-6 and TRBJ1-2, with a weak D call TRBD1 (6 bases). Germline loops: CDR1 SGHDT, CDR2 YYEEEE. V was clipped by 10 bases and J by 10 bases, with 23 bases between them. The CDR3 sequence is 13 residues long. The CDR3 DNA reads TGTGCCGTCCGCGAGCTTGGGGGCACCGACTACACCTTC. This gives the protein CAVRELGGTDYTF.

V usage is TRBV14 and J usage is TRBJ2-6; D is undetermined. The CDR3 is 17 amino acids. CDR1 is SGHDN and CDR2 is FVKESK in the germline V gene. Trimming cost V 2 bases and J 0 bases, with 11 bases left between them. The CDR3 spells CASSQFESSSGANVLTF. The CDR3 DNA reads TGTGCCAGCAGCCAATTCGAGTCCAGCTCTGGGGCCAACGTCCTGACTTTC.

This clone is classed as medium-sized (0.01 to 0.1%). CDR3 loop: CASSLSRTGDITQDETQYF. The CDR3 DNA is TGTGCCAGCAGTTTATCAAGGACAGGGGATATCACACAAGATGAGACCCAGTACTTC. V usage is TRBV27 and J usage is TRBJ2-5, with 9 positions matching TRBD1. Germline V gene lookup returns CDR1 MNHEY and CDR2 SMNVEV (reference sequence). The CDR3 is made up of 19 amino acids. V lost 0 bases, J lost 5 bases, and 16 bases stayed unmatched.

This clone showed up just a few times. The chain combines TRBV23-1 with TRBJ1-1; D possibly corresponds to TRBD1 (5 bases). TRBV23-1 falls under the ORF class, with uncertain function. V lost 3 bases, J lost 4 bases, and 12 bases lay in between. The CDR3 spans 14 residues. CDR3 bases: TGCGCCAGCAGTCATTTTAACAGGAGCACTGAAGCTTTCTTT. This encodes CASSHFNRSTEAFF.

The CDR3 protein is CASSSPRGIDSEAFF. CDR3 coding DNA: TGTGCCAGCAGCTCGCCCAGGGGTATAGACAGTGAAGCTTTCTTT. The chain uses TRBV9 and TRBJ1-1; weak D call: TRBD1 (6 bases). The CDR3 covers 15 residues. Germline CDR1 is SGDLS and CDR2 is YYNGEE. Trimming removed 4 bases at V and 7 bases at J, with 20 bases between.

J is TRBJ2-2 and V is TRBV5-6, with D hard to call. Germline-derived CDR1 and CDR2 are SGHDT and YYEEEE. The ends were cut back, 5 bases at V and 2 bases at J, with 16 bases in the middle. This CDR3 has 16 amino acids. CDR3 region: CASSPPGQANTGELFF. DNA for the CDR3: TGTGCCAGCAGTCCCCCCGGCCAGGCCAACACCGGGGAGCTGTTTTTT.

This sequence joins TRBV9 and TRBJ2-2, with no clear D. The germline V gene encodes CDR1 SGDLS and CDR2 YYNGEE. CDR3 length: 15 residues. V gave up 3 bases and J gave up 1 base, with 10 bases separating them. CDR3 protein: CASSGISENTGELFF. The CDR3, as DNA: TGTGCCAGCAGCGGCATCTCTGAGAACACCGGGGAGCTGTTTTTT.

The chain has TRBV7-2 and TRBJ2-7; no reliable D call. CDR3 length equals 15 residues. In germline, CDR1 is SGHTA, CDR2 FQGNSA. Deletions cut 5 bases from V and 6 bases from J, with 20 bases between. The CDR3 loop is CASSPTALGIVEQYF. The CDR3 nucleotides are TGTGCCAGCAGCCCAACGGCCTTGGGTATTGTCGAGCAGTACTTC.

Turning to this clone: Sequence at one end of the junction differs from germline and may be a read error. The genes are TRBV7-6 and TRBJ2-1, with 9 bases that match TRBD2. Germline V CDR1 and CDR2: SGHVS, FNYEAQ. This CDR3 has 14 amino acids. The CDR3 protein is CASSLGAGGAGALF. The CDR3 DNA follows: TGTGCCAGCAGCTTAGGAGCGGGGGGCGCGGGCGCGCTCTTC.

V is TRBV4-1 and J is TRBJ2-7; TRBD2 agrees at 11 bases. Germline V lookup: CDR1 MGHRA, CDR2 YSYEKL. This CDR3 is built from 16 residues. V gave up 4 bases and J gave up 5 bases; unmatched junction bases: 10. CDR3 nucleotides: TGCGCCAGCAGCCGATTGGGACTAGCGGTCCTTGACGAGCAGTACTTC. It is translated as CASSRLGLAVLDEQYF.

This rearrangement joins TRBV19 to TRBJ2-3; tentatively, D is TRBD1 or TRBD2 (5 bases each). CDR3 length: 14 residues. From germline, CDR1 is LNHDA and CDR2 SQIVND (reference sequence). V was trimmed by 0 bases and J by 4 bases, leaving 8 bases between them. This chain's CDR3 is CASSIDPGPDTQYF. Here the CDR3 DNA reads TGTGCCAGTAGTATAGACCCGGGACCAGATACGCAGTATTTT.

The chain carries TRBV15 and TRBJ2-2, with 7 bases that match TRBD2. The junction had 5 bases not matched to a gene; V was cut back by 1 base and J by 0 bases. This CDR3 has 17 amino acids. Germline V lookup: CDR1 LNHNV, CDR2 YYDKDF (reference sequence). The DNA of the CDR3 is TGTGCCACCAGCAGAGTTATTGGGACTACGAACACCGGGGAGCTGTTTTTT. This encodes CATSRVIGTTNTGELFF.

The chain carries TRBV12-5 and TRBJ1-2; D gene uncertain. Germline CDR1 LGHNT, CDR2 FRNRAP. V was shortened by 1 base and J by 4 bases, with 7 bases between the two germline ends. The CDR3 sequence is 13 residues long. The CDR3 DNA sequence: TGTGCTAGTGGTTTGGGGACGGGCTATGGCTACACCTTC. It is translated as CASGLGTGYGYTF.

A few counts support this clone. The V and J genes are TRBV7-8 and TRBJ2-2, with TRBD2 as a possible D gene (5 bases). The ends were cut back, 11 bases at V and 4 bases at J, with 11 bases in the middle. This CDR3 has 12 amino acids. CDR1 is SGHVS and CDR2 is FQNEAQ in the germline V gene. The CDR3 DNA follows: TGTGCCTGTTCTGAGGGCACCGGGGAGCTGTTTTTT. Its translation is CACSEGTGELFF.

The rearrangement uses TRBV6-5 and TRBJ1-2, with D perhaps matching TRBD1 (5 bases). The CDR3 is 12 amino acids. V shed 7 bases and J shed 7 bases, with 13 bases lying between them. The germline gives CDR1 MNHEY, CDR2 SVGAGI. The CDR3: CASTSRQGGYTF. The CDR3 bases are TGTGCCAGCACCTCCCGGCAGGGTGGCTACACCTTC.

This chain joins TRBV11-1 and TRBJ2-1; tentatively, D is TRBD1 (5 bases). Germline CDR1 reads SGHAT; CDR2 reads FQDESV (reference sequence). V was trimmed by 5 bases and J by 7 bases, leaving 12 bases between them. CDR3 length: 13 amino acids. As DNA, the CDR3 is TGTGCCAGCAGCCTTGGGGCTATTAATGAGCAGTTCTTC. It yields the protein CASSLGAINEQFF.

The CDR3 reads CASSLMGGNIQYF. Here the CDR3 DNA reads TGCGCCAGCAGCTTGATGGGGGGAAACATTCAGTACTTC. The V call is TRBV5-1, the J call TRBJ2-4, with a tentative D call TRBD2 (6 bases). CDR1 SGHRS and CDR2 YFSETQ come from the germline V gene. V shed 1 base and J shed 6 bases, with 8 bases lying between them. The CDR3 totals 13 residues.

A few counts support this clone. The chain is built from TRBV7-8 and TRBJ1-1; the D gene is possibly TRBD1 (6 bases). The V end was cut by 4 bases, the J end by 2 bases, with 14 bases between. From germline, CDR1 is SGHVS and CDR2 FQNEAQ. This CDR3 has 15 amino acids. The CDR3 DNA reads as TGTGCCAGCAGCTCACCTAGGACAGTCAACACTGAAGCTTTCTTT. Translation gives CASSSPRTVNTEAFF.

CDR3 nucleotides: TGCGCCAGCAGCCAATTTGAGAACTATGGCTACACCTTC. Protein product: CASSQFENYGYTF. The rearrangement uses TRBV4-3 and TRBJ1-2; D gene unclear. The V end lost 2 bases, the J end lost 2 bases, and 6 bases lay between the germline ends. This CDR3 comprises 13 residues. Germline V CDR1 and CDR2: LGHNA, YSLEER.

The chain joins TRBV27 to TRBJ1-1; D is unclear. V lost 6 bases, J lost 1 base, and 12 bases lay in between. The CDR3 is 14 amino acids. Germline-derived CDR1 and CDR2 are MNHEY and SMNVEV (reference sequence). In DNA, the CDR3 is TGTGCCAGCAGAGTTTTCGGTTCGAACACTGAAGCTTTCTTT. As protein: CASRVFGSNTEAFF.